This TCR beta chain is drawn from a study of a mutant IDH1 vaccine in newly diagnosed glioma. V lost 6 bases, J lost 5 bases, and 10 bases lay in between. The germline V gene encodes CDR1 MNHNY and CDR2 SVGAGI (reference sequence). The CDR3 runs to 12 residues. Profiled with immunoSEQ multiplex PCR; TCRdb holds only in-frame clones, not every one. The table lists approximately 35,000 clones, 80% to 90% of them singletons. As for time point: baseline, week 1 (first vaccination visit). Treatment defined: pre-vaccination baseline after standard-of-care therapy. Specimen: PBMCs, collected from a glioma patient treated with radiotherapy, temozolomide or both. The chain links TRBV6-6 to TRBJ1-1; D call uncertain. The sequence came from a middle-aged woman with glioma. The CDR3 here is CASRLQGTEAFF. The CDR3 nucleotides are TGTGCCAGCAGGCTTCAAGGGACTGAAGCTTTCTTT.